A single sample is the source of the 29 T cell receptor beta chains below, sequenced in a study of T-cell memory formation after mild COVID-19. TCRdb itself ran the 5' RACE reads through MiXCR, one entry per CDR3 protein. Of approximately 300,000 distinct CDR3 sequences listed, more than 15% are singletons. The specimen sequenced was PBMCs or a T cell subset sorted from them (not recorded which). The receptors derive from a man between 18 and 29 years old who had mild COVID-19 (a few samples of this study predate the infection). Cell type and time point are not known.

There are a few counts of this clonotype. V and J are TRBV7-9 and TRBJ2-7, with D possibly being TRBD2 (5 bases). The CDR3 extends over 12 amino acids. Germline CDR1 is SEHNR and CDR2 is FQNEAQ (reference sequence). V lost 11 bases to trimming and J lost 1 base, with 12 bases between them. CDR3 in amino acids: CACGWGSYEQYF. The CDR3 coding sequence is TGTGCCTGCGGGTGGGGTTCCTACGAGCAGTACTTC.

This clonotype was seen a few times. The chain joins TRBV4-3 to TRBJ1-3, with no clear D. The germline V and J ends were trimmed by 7 bases and 0 bases, with 16 bases remaining between them. This CDR3 comprises 16 residues. Germline loops: CDR1 LGHNA, CDR2 YSLEER. This chain's CDR3 is CASTVGLPISGNTIYF. The CDR3 nucleotides read TGCGCCAGCACTGTTGGGCTTCCCATCTCTGGAAACACCATATATTTT.

The sample holds a few counts of this clonotype. The chain links TRBV12-3 or TRBV12-4 to TRBJ2-7; the D is unclear. Trimming took 8 bases from V and 0 from J, leaving 8 bases between them. CDR3 length: 12 amino acids. The CDR3 reads CASGIGSYEQYF. The CDR3 DNA reads as TGTGCCAGCGGGATTGGCTCCTACGAGCAGTACTTC.

This clonotype appeared a few times. This chain uses TRBV4-3 with TRBJ2-3, with D perhaps TRBD1 or TRBD2 (5 bases each). V lost 8 bases and J 1 base, leaving 13 bases between the germline ends. Germline CDR1 and CDR2: LGHNA and YSLEER. The CDR3 has 14 amino acids. The chain's CDR3 is CASSRGVGTDTQYF. The CDR3 DNA sequence: TGCGCCAGCTCCCGAGGGGTCGGCACAGATACGCAGTATTTT.

The V gene is TRBV20-1, the J gene TRBJ1-1, with TRBD1 as a possible D gene (5 bases). The V end was cut by 5 bases, the J end by 3 bases, with 13 bases between. There are 13 residues in the CDR3. The germline V gene has CDR1 DFQATT and CDR2 SNEGSKA (reference sequence). The CDR3, as DNA: TGCAGTGCTCCTATCGGGGGGTACACTGAAGCTTTCTTT. Amino acid sequence: CSAPIGGYTEAFF.

A single count supports this clonotype. V is TRBV4-2 and J is TRBJ2-6; D is perhaps TRBD2 (6 bases). This CDR3 spans 18 amino acids. CDR1 and CDR2 (germline): LGHNA, YNFKEQ. V was shortened by 9 bases and J by 2 bases, with 23 bases between the two germline ends. The CDR3 nucleotides are TGTGCCAGTCGTCAGGAGGAGACTAGGGCAGCTGGGGCCAACGTCCTGACTTTC. Protein: CASRQEETRAAGANVLTF.

This sequence joins TRBV7-9 and TRBJ2-5; 8 bases agree with TRBD2. The CDR3 runs 16 residues. Per germline, CDR1 SEHNR and CDR2 FQNEAQ (reference sequence). The J segment lost 3 bases and the V segment lost 3 bases, leaving 9 bases of the junction unmatched. CDR3 DNA: TGTGCCAGCAGCTTCCCCGAGGGACTAGGTGAAGAGACCCAGTACTTC. It yields the protein CASSFPEGLGEETQYF.

V usage is TRBV6-5 and J usage is TRBJ1-5; D gene unclear. Germline V CDR1 and CDR2: MNHEY, SVGAGI. The CDR3 totals 14 residues. With 6 bases removed from V and 4 bases from J, the gap between germline ends came to 13 bases. CDR3 region: CASRPRTGNQPQHF. CDR3 DNA: TGTGCCAGCAGGCCAAGGACGGGTAATCAGCCCCAGCATTTT.

The chain couples TRBV18 to TRBJ1-2; TRBD1 aligns across 9 bases. CDR1 and CDR2 (germline): KGHSH, LQKENI. V was clipped by 6 bases and J by 7 bases; unmatched bases: 9. The CDR3 length is 14 residues. This CDR3 is CASSPGQGGVGYTF. The CDR3 DNA sequence: TGTGCCAGCTCGCCGGGACAGGGCGGTGTTGGCTACACCTTC.

Many counts were recorded for this clonotype. CDR3 region: CAIAGGQEDTQYF. CDR3 in DNA: TGTGCCATTGCGGGGGGGCAAGAAGATACGCAGTATTTT. This sequence joins TRBV12-3 or TRBV12-4 and TRBJ2-3; 9 positions match TRBD2. This CDR3 is 13 amino acids long. Trimming removed 10 bases from V and 5 bases from J; junction bases left unmatched: 7.

This clonotype was recorded at least ten times. An end of the junction does not agree with germline; a read error may underlie this. The gene calls are TRBV4-2 and TRBJ1-2; TRBD1 is a possible D gene (6 bases). Germline V gene data show CDR1 as LGHNA and CDR2 as YNFKEQ. The CDR3 loop spans 13 amino acids. In DNA form, the CDR3 reads TGCGCCAGCAGCCAAGGACAGAACTATGGCTACACCTTC. It yields the protein CASSQGQNYGYTF.

This clonotype appeared a few times. The chain combines TRBV18 with TRBJ2-3; D gene ambiguous. The ends were cut back, 2 bases at V and 2 bases at J, with 11 bases in the middle. CDR1 is KGHSH, CDR2 LQKENI, per germline. The CDR3 is 15 residues long. The CDR3 sequence: CASSPIERNTDTQYF. The CDR3 region has the DNA TGTGCCAGCTCACCAATAGAACGAAACACAGATACGCAGTATTTT.

This clonotype occurred many times. The chain uses TRBV27 and TRBJ2-3; 9 bases fit TRBD1. V trimming: 5 bases; J trimming: 4 bases; junction bases outside the gene matches: 7. The CDR3 consists of 15 residues. The germline gives CDR1 MNHEY, CDR2 SMNVEV (reference sequence). The DNA for the CDR3 is TGTGCCAGCAGTCCATGGACAGGGGAACCAGATACGCAGTATTTT. Its protein is CASSPWTGEPDTQYF.

J is TRBJ2-1 and V is TRBV4-3; TRBD2 might be the D (6 bases). The CDR3 length is 15 residues. In germline, CDR1 is LGHNA, CDR2 YSLEER. Between the trimmed V and J ends, which lost 1 base and 6 bases, there was a span of 13 bases. In DNA form, the CDR3 reads TGCGCCAGCAGCCAAGCGGCGGGGTTGGGCAATGAGCAGTTCTTC. Translation: CASSQAAGLGNEQFF.

Only one count was recorded for this clonotype. This chain links TRBV27 with TRBJ1-5, with D perhaps matching TRBD1 (5 bases). The CDR3 sequence is 15 residues long. The germline V gene encodes CDR1 MNHEY and CDR2 SMNVEV (reference sequence). Trimming cost V 5 bases and J 4 bases, with 15 bases left between them. CDR3 sequence: CASSLTGWGNQPQHF. CDR3 sequence (DNA): TGTGCCAGCAGTCTAACAGGTTGGGGTAATCAGCCCCAGCATTTT.

The rearrangement links TRBV15 to TRBJ2-1; a possible D gene is TRBD2 (7 bases). Trimming pared 8 bases from V and 0 bases from J, leaving 14 bases between. This CDR3 has 15 amino acids. Looked up from germline, CDR1 is LNHNV and CDR2 is YYDKDF (reference sequence). The CDR3 is CATARRGRSYNEQFF. CDR3 DNA sequence: TGTGCCACCGCAAGGCGGGGGCGCTCCTACAATGAGCAGTTCTTC.

This clonotype has just a few counts. The V and J genes are TRBV24-1 and TRBJ2-7; D could derive from TRBD1 or TRBD2 (7 bases each). V was pared by 1 base and J by 5 bases, with 14 bases between. The CDR3 is 15 residues long. Germline CDR1 is KGHDR and CDR2 is SFDVKD. CDR3 in DNA: TGTGCCACCAGTGATTTAGGCAGGGGGAGGGACGAGCAGTACGTC. It translates to CATSDLGRGRDEQYV.

This clonotype was seen many times. This chain links TRBV5-1 with TRBJ2-5; unclear D gene. Trimming pared 0 bases from V and 4 bases from J, leaving 10 bases between. The CDR3 length is 14 residues. The germline gives CDR1 SGHRS, CDR2 YFSETQ. CDR3 region: CASSLAPGGETQYF. The CDR3 DNA follows: TGCGCCAGCAGCTTGGCTCCCGGCGGAGAGACCCAGTACTTC.

This clonotype was found many times. The chain has TRBV5-4 and TRBJ2-3; 7 positions match TRBD1. V shed 3 bases and J 1 base; nucleotides not matched to a gene: 2. CDR1 and CDR2 from the germline V gene are SGHNT and YYREEE (reference sequence). The CDR3 is 14 amino acids. The CDR3 bases are TGTGCCAGCAGCTCCCAGGGGGGCACAGATACGCAGTATTTT. Amino acids: CASSSQGGTDTQYF.

The V gene is TRBV6-2 or TRBV6-3, the J gene TRBJ2-5, with D unclear. The CDR3 is 14 residues long. The V end lost 2 bases, the J end lost 1 base, and 8 bases lay between the germline ends. Germline assignment: CDR1 MNHEY and CDR2 SVGEGT. The CDR3 protein is CASSYLGTQETQYF. In DNA form, the CDR3 reads TGTGCCAGCAGTTACCTGGGAACCCAAGAGACCCAGTACTTC.

Many counts were recorded for this clonotype. V is TRBV11-2 and J is TRBJ2-7; TRBD1 might be the D (6 bases). CDR3 length equals 13 residues. The ends were cut back, 1 base at V and 7 bases at J, with 11 bases in the middle. The V gene's germline CDR1 is SGHAT and CDR2 FQNNGV. CDR3 in DNA: TGTGCCAGCAGCTTAGTTGGGGGCGAAGAGCAGTACGTC. Its protein product is CASSLVGGEEQYV.

The V call is TRBV6-2 or TRBV6-3, the J call TRBJ1-4, with unresolved D. Trimming removed 2 bases from V and 5 bases from J, with 12 bases in between. This CDR3 region has 15 residues. Germline CDR1 reads MNHEY; CDR2 reads SVGEGT. The CDR3 DNA reads as TGTGCCAGCAGTTACCGACGGGTGGCAAATGAAAAACTGTTTTTT. Translated, it gives CASSYRRVANEKLFF.

The chain has TRBV27 and TRBJ1-6; no firm D call. V was trimmed by 6 bases and J by 3 bases, leaving 15 bases between them. Germline V gene lookup returns CDR1 MNHEY and CDR2 SMNVEV (reference sequence). The CDR3 contains 16 residues. This chain's CDR3 is CASSRSALLYNSPLHF. CDR3 DNA sequence: TGTGCCAGCAGCCGATCGGCACTTCTCTATAATTCACCCCTCCACTTT.

This clonotype was observed at least ten times. The J gene is TRBJ2-7, the V gene TRBV18; 7 bases are shared with TRBD1. CDR3 length: 16 amino acids. From germline, CDR1 is KGHSH and CDR2 LQKENI. V trimming: 3 bases; J trimming: 4 bases; junction bases outside the gene matches: 12. The CDR3 protein is CASSPLRVGGLYEQYV. In nucleotides, the CDR3 is TGTGCCAGCTCACCCCTAAGAGTAGGGGGCTTATACGAGCAGTACGTC.

The CDR3 coding sequence is TGTGCCATCAGTGAGTGGGACAGGGTTTACGAGCAGTACGTC. As protein: CAISEWDRVYEQYV. The rearrangement joins TRBV10-3 to TRBJ2-7, with TRBD1 identical over 9 bases. The CDR3 is made up of 14 amino acids. The V gene's germline CDR1 is ENHRY and CDR2 SYGVKD. The junction had 2 bases not matched to a gene; V was cut back by 1 base and J by 4 bases.

V usage is TRBV25-1 and J usage is TRBJ1-1, with D hard to call. Germline CDR1 and CDR2: MGHDK and SYGVNS. The CDR3 length is 13 residues. V lost 5 bases to trimming and J lost 4 bases, with 11 bases between them. The CDR3 sequence is CASSPLGRTEAFF. As DNA, the CDR3 is TGTGCCAGCAGTCCCCTCGGGCGCACTGAAGCTTTCTTT. Complete variable domain (other parts from reference TRBV25-1 and TRBJ1-1): EADIYQTPRYLVIGTGKKITLECSQTMGHDKMYWYQQDPGMELHLIHYSYGVNSTEKGDLSSESTVSRIRTEHFPLTLESARPSHTSQYLCASSPLGRTEAFFGQGTRLTVV.

The rearrangement joins TRBV29-1 to TRBJ2-1; TRBD2 is a possible D gene (6 bases). CDR1 and CDR2 from the germline V gene are SQVTM and ANQGSEA. This CDR3 is 13 amino acids long. V was cut by 5 bases and J by 5 bases, with 13 bases left in between. The CDR3 protein is CSVWREYNNEQFF. The DNA for the CDR3 is TGCAGCGTTTGGAGGGAGTACAACAATGAGCAGTTCTTC.

The genes are TRBV5-6 and TRBJ2-4, with 9 bases identical to TRBD1. The CDR3 sequence is 17 residues long. CDR1 and CDR2 from the germline V gene are SGHDT and YYEEEE. The V and J ends lost 3 bases and 0 bases, in that order; junction bases with no gene match: 7. For the CDR3, the DNA is TGTGCCAGCAGCTCGCGGACAGGGGCATTAGCCAAAAACATTCAGTACTTC. Translated: CASSSRTGALAKNIQYF.

In its sample, this clonotype was seen a few times. DNA of the CDR3: TGTGCCAGCAGCAATCAGGTGGACTATGGCTACACCTTC. Translated: CASSNQVDYGYTF. The rearrangement joins TRBV6-5 to TRBJ1-2; D ambiguous. This CDR3 has 13 amino acids. CDR1 is MNHEY and CDR2 is SVGAGI in the germline V gene. V lost 6 bases and J 3 bases, leaving 11 bases between the germline ends.